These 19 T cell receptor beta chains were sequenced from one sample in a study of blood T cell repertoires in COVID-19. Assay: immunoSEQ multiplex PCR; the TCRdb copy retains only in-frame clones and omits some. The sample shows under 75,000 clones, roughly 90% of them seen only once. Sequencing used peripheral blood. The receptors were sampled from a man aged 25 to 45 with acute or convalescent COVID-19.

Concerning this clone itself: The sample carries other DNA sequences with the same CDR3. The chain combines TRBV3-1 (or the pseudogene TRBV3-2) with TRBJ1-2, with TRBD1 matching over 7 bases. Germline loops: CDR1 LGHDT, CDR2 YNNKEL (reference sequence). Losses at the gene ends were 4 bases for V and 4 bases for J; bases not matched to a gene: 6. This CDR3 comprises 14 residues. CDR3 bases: TGTGCCAGCAGCCCAAGACAGGGTAGCTATGGCTACACCTTC. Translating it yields CASSPRQGSYGYTF.

CDR3 sequence reads: CASSSGQVGEQYF. CDR3 sequence (DNA): TGTGCCAGCAGTTCGGGACAGGTTGGCGAGCAGTACTTC. This chain joins TRBV6-2 or TRBV6-3 and TRBJ2-7; 8 bases map to TRBD1. CDR1 and CDR2 (germline): MNHEY, SVGEGT. The CDR3 contains 13 residues. V lost 4 bases, J lost 6 bases, and 5 bases stayed unmatched.

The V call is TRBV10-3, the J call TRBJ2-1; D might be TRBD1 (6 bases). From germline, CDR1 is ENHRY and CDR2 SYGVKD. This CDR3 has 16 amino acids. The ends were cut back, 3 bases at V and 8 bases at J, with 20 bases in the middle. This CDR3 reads CAISDRVGAAGYEQFF. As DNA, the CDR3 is TGTGCCATCAGTGATCGGGTGGGGGCCGCTGGGTATGAGCAGTTCTTC.

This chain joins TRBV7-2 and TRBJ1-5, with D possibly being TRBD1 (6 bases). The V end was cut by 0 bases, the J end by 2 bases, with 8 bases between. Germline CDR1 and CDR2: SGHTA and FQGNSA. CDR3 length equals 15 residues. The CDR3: CASSLAGARNQPQHF. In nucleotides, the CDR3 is TGTGCCAGCAGCTTAGCGGGGGCACGCAATCAGCCCCAGCATTTT.

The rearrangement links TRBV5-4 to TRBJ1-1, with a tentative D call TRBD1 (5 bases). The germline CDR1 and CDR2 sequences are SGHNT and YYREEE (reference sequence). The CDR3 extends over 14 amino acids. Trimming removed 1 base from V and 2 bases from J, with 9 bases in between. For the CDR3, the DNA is TGTGCCAGCAGCTTGAAAGGGGTAAACACTGAAGCTTTCTTT. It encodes CASSLKGVNTEAFF.

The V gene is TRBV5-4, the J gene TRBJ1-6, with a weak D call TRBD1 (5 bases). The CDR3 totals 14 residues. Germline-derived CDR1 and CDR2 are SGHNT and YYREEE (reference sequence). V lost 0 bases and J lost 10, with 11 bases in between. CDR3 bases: TGTGCCAGCAGCTTGGACAGGAGCCACTCACCCCTCCACTTT. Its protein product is CASSLDRSHSPLHF.

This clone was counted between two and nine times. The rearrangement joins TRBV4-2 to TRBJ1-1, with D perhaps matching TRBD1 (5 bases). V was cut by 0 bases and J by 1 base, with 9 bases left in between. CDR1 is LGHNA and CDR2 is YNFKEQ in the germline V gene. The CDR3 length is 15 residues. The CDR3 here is CASSQDSQENTEAFF. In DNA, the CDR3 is TGTGCCAGCAGCCAAGATTCACAGGAGAACACTGAAGCTTTCTTT.

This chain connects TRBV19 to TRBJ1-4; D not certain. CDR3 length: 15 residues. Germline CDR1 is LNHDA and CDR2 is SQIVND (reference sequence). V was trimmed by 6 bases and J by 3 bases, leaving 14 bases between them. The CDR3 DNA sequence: TGTGCCAGTAGAGACCGAGGGATTGCTAATGAAAAACTGTTTTTT. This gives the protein CASRDRGIANEKLFF.

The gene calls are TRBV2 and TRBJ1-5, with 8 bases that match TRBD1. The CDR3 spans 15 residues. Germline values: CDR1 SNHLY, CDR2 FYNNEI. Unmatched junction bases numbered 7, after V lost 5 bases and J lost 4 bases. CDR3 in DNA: TGTGCCAGCAGTCGTTTTGGACAGGGAAATCAGCCCCAGCATTTT. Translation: CASSRFGQGNQPQHF.

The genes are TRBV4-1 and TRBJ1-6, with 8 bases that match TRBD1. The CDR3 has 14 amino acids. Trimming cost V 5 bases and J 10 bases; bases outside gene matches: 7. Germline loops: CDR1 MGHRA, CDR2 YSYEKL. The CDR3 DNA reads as TGCGCCAGCAGCGACACAGGGGGAGGCTCACCCCTCCACTTT. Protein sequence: CASSDTGGGSPLHF.

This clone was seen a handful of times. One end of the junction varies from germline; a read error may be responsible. CDR3 region: CASSLRDRGLFF. In DNA, the CDR3 is TGTGCCAGCAGCCTGCGGGACAGGGGCCTTTTCTTC. The rearrangement joins TRBV3-1 (or the pseudogene TRBV3-2) to TRBJ1-2; TRBD1 aligns across 10 bases. The CDR3 sequence is 12 residues long. CDR1 is LGHDT, CDR2 YNNKEL, per germline (reference sequence).

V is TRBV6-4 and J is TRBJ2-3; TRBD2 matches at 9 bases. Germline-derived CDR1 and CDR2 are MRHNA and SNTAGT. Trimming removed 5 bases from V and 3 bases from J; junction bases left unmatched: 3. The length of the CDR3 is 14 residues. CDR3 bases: TGTGCCAGCAGTCCTAGCGGGGAAACAGATACGCAGTATTTT. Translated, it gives CASSPSGETDTQYF.

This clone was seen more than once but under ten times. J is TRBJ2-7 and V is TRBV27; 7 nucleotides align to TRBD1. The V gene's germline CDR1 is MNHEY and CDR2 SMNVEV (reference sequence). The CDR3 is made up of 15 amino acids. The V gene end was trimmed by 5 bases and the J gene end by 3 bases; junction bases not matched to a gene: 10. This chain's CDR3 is CASSPRGPQDYEQYV. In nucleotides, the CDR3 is TGTGCCAGCAGTCCGAGGGGGCCGCAGGACTACGAGCAGTACGTC.

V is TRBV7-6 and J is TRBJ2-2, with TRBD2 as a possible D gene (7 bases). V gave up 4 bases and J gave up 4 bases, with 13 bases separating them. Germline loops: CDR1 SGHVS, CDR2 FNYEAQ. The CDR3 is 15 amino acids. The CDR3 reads CASSYEGGATGELFF. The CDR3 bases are TGTGCCAGCAGCTATGAGGGGGGGGCCACCGGGGAGCTGTTTTTT.

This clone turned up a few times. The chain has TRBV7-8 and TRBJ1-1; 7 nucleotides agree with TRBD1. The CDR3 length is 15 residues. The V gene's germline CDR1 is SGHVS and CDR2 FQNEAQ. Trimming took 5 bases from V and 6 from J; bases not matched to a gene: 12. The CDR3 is CASSRGLQGTAEAFF. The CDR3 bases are TGTGCCAGCAGCCGGGGCCTACAGGGGACGGCTGAAGCTTTCTTT.

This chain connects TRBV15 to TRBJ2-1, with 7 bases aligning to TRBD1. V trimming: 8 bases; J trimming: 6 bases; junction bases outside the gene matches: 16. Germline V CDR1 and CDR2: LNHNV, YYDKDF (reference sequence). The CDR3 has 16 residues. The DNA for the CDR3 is TGTGCCACCTGGACAGGCCTCGCGGCCAGGGGCAATGAGCAGTTCTTC. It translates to CATWTGLAARGNEQFF. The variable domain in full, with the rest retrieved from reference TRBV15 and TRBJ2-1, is DAMVIQNPRYQVTQFGKPVTLSCSQTLNHNVMYWYQQKSSQAPKLLFHYYDKDFNNEADTPDNFQSRRPNTSFCFLDIRSPGLGDTAMYLCATWTGLAARGNEQFFGPGTRLTVL.

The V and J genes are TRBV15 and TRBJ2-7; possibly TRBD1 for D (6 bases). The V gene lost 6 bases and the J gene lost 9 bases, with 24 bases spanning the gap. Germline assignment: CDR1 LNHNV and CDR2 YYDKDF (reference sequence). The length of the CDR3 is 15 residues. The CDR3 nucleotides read TGTGCCACCAGTATCTCTAAGACAGGTAATACCGTGCAGTACTTC. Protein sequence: CATSISKTGNTVQYF.

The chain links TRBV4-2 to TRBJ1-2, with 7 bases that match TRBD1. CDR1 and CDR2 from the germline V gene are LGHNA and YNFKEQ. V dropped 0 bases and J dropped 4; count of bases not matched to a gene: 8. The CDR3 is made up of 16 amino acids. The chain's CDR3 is CASSQERKGASYGYTF. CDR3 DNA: TGTGCCAGCAGCCAAGAACGTAAGGGGGCGTCCTATGGCTACACCTTC.

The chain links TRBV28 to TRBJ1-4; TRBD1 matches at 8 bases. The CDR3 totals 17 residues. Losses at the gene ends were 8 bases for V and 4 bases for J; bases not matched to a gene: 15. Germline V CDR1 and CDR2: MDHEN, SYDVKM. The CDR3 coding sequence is TGTGCCAGCGGGTTTGGACAGGGACATAGAGGTAATGAAAAACTGTTTTTT. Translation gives CASGFGQGHRGNEKLFF.